The next 10 T cell receptor beta chains were all read from a single sample in a study of blood T cell repertoires in COVID-19. Profiled with immunoSEQ multiplex PCR; TCRdb holds only in-frame clones, not every one. This sample carries some 400,000 clones, nearly 90% of them seen once, and the ten largest clones take 6.5%. The sample taken for sequencing was peripheral blood. These receptors originate from a man aged 18 to 29 with active or convalescent COVID-19.

The V gene is TRBV7-8, the J gene TRBJ1-2; 7 bases align to TRBD1. Looked up from germline, CDR1 is SGHVS and CDR2 is FQNEAQ. The CDR3 consists of 14 residues. The trim removed 7 bases at V and 7 bases at J, leaving 12 bases unmatched. CDR3 sequence reads: CASTEDRRKTGYTF. The CDR3 bases are TGTGCCAGCACCGAGGACAGGAGAAAAACTGGCTACACCTTC.

This chain links TRBV5-1 with TRBJ2-3; possibly TRBD1 for D (6 bases). Germline V lookup: CDR1 SGHRS, CDR2 YFSETQ. Trimming removed 2 bases at V and 3 bases at J, with 7 bases between. This CDR3 has 13 amino acids. For the CDR3, the DNA is TGCGCCAGCAGCTTCCAGGGGACAGATACGCAGTATTTT. It yields the protein CASSFQGTDTQYF.

The CDR3 nucleotides read TGTGCCAGCAGTACACAGTATTCACCCCTCCACTTT. Amino acids: CASSTQYSPLHF. The chain employs TRBV28 and TRBJ1-6; D unresolved. Germline V gene sequence: CDR1 MDHEN, CDR2 SYDVKM. The CDR3 runs to 12 residues. Trimming shortened V by 5 bases and J by 8 bases, and 7 bases separated the two germline ends.

This chain's CDR3 is CASSLGDRAEAFF. In nucleotides, the CDR3 is TGTGCCAGCAGTTTGGGGGACAGAGCTGAAGCTTTCTTT. The rearrangement links TRBV27 to TRBJ1-1; 7 bases map to TRBD1. The V gene end was trimmed by 3 bases and the J gene end by 6 bases; junction bases not matched to a gene: 4. CDR1 MNHEY and CDR2 SMNVEV come from the germline V gene (reference sequence). This CDR3 spans 13 amino acids.

The chain combines TRBV14 with TRBJ1-2, with unresolved D. With 1 base removed from V and 8 bases from J, the gap between germline ends came to 14 bases. The germline V gene has CDR1 SGHDN and CDR2 FVKESK. The CDR3 contains 14 residues. CDR3 DNA sequence: TGTGCCAGCAGCCAAGTCGGGATGAGGGAAGGCTACACCTTC. It is translated as CASSQVGMREGYTF.

This rearrangement joins TRBV2 to TRBJ2-4, with 9 bases lining up with TRBD1. From germline, CDR1 is SNHLY and CDR2 FYNNEI. The CDR3 length is 14 residues. V trimming: 3 bases; J trimming: 6 bases; junction bases outside the gene matches: 3. The CDR3 region has the DNA TGTGCCAGCAGTGACAGGGGACAGGGAAACATTCAGTACTTC. Translated: CASSDRGQGNIQYF.

The chain is built from TRBV19 and TRBJ1-5; 9 bases are a match to TRBD1. Losses at the gene ends were 4 bases for V and 3 bases for J; bases not matched to a gene: 7. From germline, CDR1 is LNHDA and CDR2 SQIVND (reference sequence). CDR3 length equals 16 residues. The CDR3 protein is CASSTPGQGYNQPQHF. CDR3 DNA sequence: TGTGCCAGTAGTACACCGGGACAGGGATACAATCAGCCCCAGCATTTT.

CDR3: CASSLFPSGWSSYNSPLHF. CDR3 in DNA: TGTGCCAGCAGTTTATTCCCCTCTGGCTGGTCATCCTATAATTCACCCCTCCACTTT. The V gene is TRBV27, the J gene TRBJ1-6; D is unresolved. Germline CDR1 MNHEY, CDR2 SMNVEV (reference sequence). This CDR3 is built from 19 residues. V gave up 1 base and J gave up 1 base, with 17 bases separating them.

V is TRBV29-1 and J is TRBJ1-5; no clear D. This CDR3 has 13 residues. The V and J ends lost 3 bases and 4 bases respectively, with 10 bases between them. The germline CDR1 and CDR2 sequences are SQVTM and ANQGSEA. In DNA form, the CDR3 reads TGCAGCGTTGAGTTAACCAGGAATCAGCCCCAGCATTTT. Residues: CSVELTRNQPQHF. The full variable domain, with the rest looked up from reference TRBV29-1 and TRBJ1-5, is SAVISQKPSRDICQRGTSLTIQCQVDSQVTMMFWYRQQPGQSLTLIATANQGSEATYESGFVIDKFPISRPNLTFSTLTVSNMSPEDSSIYLCSVELTRNQPQHFGDGTRLSIL.

This chain links TRBV30 with TRBJ2-6; D is unclear. Germline-derived CDR1 and CDR2 are GTSNPN and SVGIG (reference sequence). The CDR3 length is 13 residues. V was trimmed by 5 bases and J by 0 bases, leaving 5 bases between them. CDR3 sequence: CAWAHSGANVLTF. For the CDR3, the DNA is TGTGCCTGGGCCCACTCTGGGGCCAACGTCCTGACTTTC.